Listed below are T cell receptor beta chains from one sample, sequenced in a study of CD8 T cells in Susac syndrome. One entry per CDR3 protein results from TCRdb running MiXCR on the immunoSEQ multiplex PCR reads. The sample yields under 200,000 distinct CDR3 sequences, 91% seen once. Sequencing was done on a sample of CD4+ T cells from PBMCs. The receptor set was obtained from a human donor with Susac syndrome. CDR3s leave out the opening cysteine and the closing phenylalanine or tryptophan. Each record gives: clone size, V gene, J gene, CDR3 protein. Some rows have no size entry. The others give once, few or many, or a class for an expanded clone.

.	TRBV6-5	TRBJ2-5	ASRHGVGWQETQY
few	TRBV6-1	TRBJ1-3	AAGGLSGNTIY
.	TRBV7-8	TRBJ1-4	ASSELMRGEKLF
.	TRBV12-3/TRBV12-4	TRBJ1-5	ASSPRRGGSNQPQH
.	TRBV5-1	TRBJ2-2	ASSLGTGANTGELF
.	TRBV20-1	TRBJ1-3	SASTGGSGNTIY
.	TRBV7-9	TRBJ1-5	ASSLASGAVDHLNQPQH
.	TRBV2	TRBJ1-2	ASSGRQSAYT
.	TRBV30	TRBJ1-3	AWSGIEGNTIY
.	TRBV5-1	TRBJ2-7	ASSKDSPYEQY
once	TRBV18	TRBJ1-5	ASSPPGQGYQPQH
once	TRBV27	TRBJ1-2	ASSRGQGSYGHT
.	TRBV18	TRBJ2-4	ASSPQDSIAKNIQY